Below are 28 T cell receptor beta chains sequenced from a single sample in a study of control samples from healthy donors and cancer patients. TCRdb keeps only in-frame clones here, not all; method: immunoSEQ multiplex PCR. The sample includes about 150,000 clones, 91% seen only once; the top ten take about 2.1%. What was sequenced was blood. These receptors all stem from a woman between 40 and 50 years old in good health.

The chain has TRBV9 and TRBJ2-5; D is ambiguous. CDR1 and CDR2 from the germline V gene are SGDLS and YYNGEE. Trimming took off 0 bases at V and 5 bases at J, with 14 bases between the two ends. This CDR3 has 15 residues. The CDR3 reads CASSVGVVLGETQYF. The CDR3 region has the DNA TGTGCCAGCAGCGTAGGGGTCGTTTTGGGGGAGACCCAGTACTTC.

The chain couples TRBV19 to TRBJ1-1, with D possibly matching TRBD1 (5 bases). CDR1 and CDR2 from the germline V gene are LNHDA and SQIVND (reference sequence). The CDR3 loop spans 13 amino acids. Trimming pared 6 bases from V and 3 bases from J, leaving 11 bases between. CDR3 loop: CASRMGGYTEAFF. DNA of the CDR3: TGTGCCAGTAGGATGGGGGGTTACACTGAAGCTTTCTTT.

The chain uses TRBV6-5 and TRBJ2-1, with D perhaps matching TRBD2 (6 bases). CDR1 and CDR2 from the germline V gene are MNHEY and SVGAGI. The CDR3 length is 15 residues. Deletions cut 6 bases from V and 2 bases from J, with 14 bases between. In DNA form, the CDR3 reads TGTGCCAGCAGCATACGGGGGAGGCCCTACAATGAGCAGTTCTTC. Protein sequence: CASSIRGRPYNEQFF.

This clone was recorded once. V and J are TRBV5-1 and TRBJ1-6; D ambiguous. This CDR3 has 15 amino acids. The V end was cut by 0 bases, the J end by 10 bases, with 14 bases between. Germline assignment: CDR1 SGHRS and CDR2 YFSETQ. The CDR3 DNA sequence: TGCGCCAGCAGCTTGGCCGGGGTGGGTCGATCACCCCTCCACTTT. Its protein is CASSLAGVGRSPLHF.

The rearrangement joins TRBV18 to TRBJ1-2; 12 nucleotides agree with TRBD1. This CDR3 region has 13 residues. V shed 6 bases and J 7 bases; nucleotides not matched to a gene: 3. Germline CDR1 KGHSH, CDR2 LQKENI. The CDR3 DNA follows: TGTGCCAGCTCGGGACAGGGGGCTTTTGGCTACACCTTC. It translates to CASSGQGAFGYTF.

The chain employs TRBV13 and TRBJ2-4, with D tentatively TRBD1 (6 bases). The germline CDR1 and CDR2 sequences are PRHDT and FYEKMQ (reference sequence). V lost 5 bases to trimming and J lost 9 bases, with 17 bases between them. CDR3 length: 14 residues. CDR3 DNA: TGTGCCAGCAGCCTCGTTGGGGGCGCAAGCATTCAGTACTTC. Translated: CASSLVGGASIQYF. The variable domain in full, completed from reference TRBV13 and TRBJ2-4, reads AAGVIQSPRHLIKEKRETATLKCYPIPRHDTVYWYQQGPGQDPQFLISFYEKMQSDKGSIPDRFSAQQFSDYHSELNMSSLELGDSALYFCASSLVGGASIQYFGAGTRLSVL.

The gene calls are TRBV6-5 and TRBJ1-2; TRBD1 agrees at 9 bases. CDR1 MNHEY and CDR2 SVGAGI come from the germline V gene. The CDR3 is 14 amino acids. V shed 5 bases and J 8 bases; nucleotides not matched to a gene: 9. The CDR3 loop reads CASSTKDRGSGYTF. The DNA for the CDR3 is TGTGCCAGCAGTACTAAGGACAGGGGAAGCGGCTACACCTTC.

The chain couples TRBV28 to TRBJ2-7, with 9 nucleotides matching TRBD1. The V gene end was trimmed by 6 bases and the J gene end by 2 bases; junction bases not matched to a gene: 2. The V gene's germline CDR1 is MDHEN and CDR2 SYDVKM. CDR3 length equals 13 residues. Here the CDR3 reads CASRDRGPYEQYF. CDR3 sequence (DNA): TGTGCCAGCAGGGACAGGGGCCCCTACGAGCAGTACTTC.

J is TRBJ2-3 and V is TRBV5-1, with D tentatively TRBD1 or TRBD2 (5 bases each). The V gene's germline CDR1 is SGHRS and CDR2 YFSETQ. With 5 bases removed from V and 1 base from J, the gap between germline ends came to 8 bases. This CDR3 contains 13 residues. For the CDR3, the DNA is TGCGCCAGCAGGGGGGTTGGCACAGATACGCAGTATTTT. This sequence encodes CASRGVGTDTQYF.

V is TRBV5-1 and J is TRBJ1-2; D unclear. The CDR3 length is 15 residues. Trimming shortened V by 0 bases and J by 3 bases, and 12 bases separated the two germline ends. The germline V gene has CDR1 SGHRS and CDR2 YFSETQ. Written as DNA, the CDR3 is TGCGCCAGCAGCTTGGGACAAGGATCTCACTATGGCTACACCTTC. Its protein is CASSLGQGSHYGYTF.

The table lists this clone with a count of one. The rearrangement links TRBV5-1 to TRBJ1-1; 8 positions match TRBD1. J lost 3 bases, V lost 1 base, and 5 bases had no gene match. The germline CDR1 and CDR2 sequences are SGHRS and YFSETQ. This CDR3 region has 15 residues. This CDR3 reads CASSLWDRIDTEAFF. Written as DNA, the CDR3 is TGCGCCAGCAGCTTGTGGGACAGGATAGACACTGAAGCTTTCTTT.

V is TRBV28 and J is TRBJ1-6; perhaps TRBD1 as D (6 bases). This CDR3 comprises 15 residues. From germline, CDR1 is MDHEN and CDR2 SYDVKM. V lost 3 bases and J 14 bases, leaving 20 bases between the germline ends. The CDR3, as DNA: TGTGCCAGCAGTTTGGAAGTTGGGGGGGCTGACACCCTCCACTTT. Protein product: CASSLEVGGADTLHF.

The CDR3: CASSGEVNSPLHF. The CDR3 nucleotides read TGCGCCAGCAGTGGCGAAGTTAATTCACCCCTCCACTTT. The chain combines TRBV10-2 with TRBJ1-6; D is unclear. The V gene's germline CDR1 is WSHSY and CDR2 SAAADI. V lost 4 bases and J lost 6, with 7 bases in between. The CDR3 length is 13 residues.

The CDR3 region has the DNA TGCGCCAGCAGCCAACCGGCACAGGCTAGCACAGATACGCAGTATTTT. Its translation: CASSQPAQASTDTQYF. The chain carries TRBV4-1 and TRBJ2-3; tentative D call: TRBD1 (5 bases). V was pared by 2 bases and J by 0 bases, with 12 bases between. CDR3 size: 16 residues. CDR1 is MGHRA, CDR2 YSYEKL, per germline.

V usage is TRBV29-1 and J usage is TRBJ1-5, with a possible D match to TRBD1 (6 bases). CDR3 length: 13 residues. CDR1 SQVTM and CDR2 ANQGSEA come from the germline V gene. Deletions cut 7 bases from V and 3 bases from J, with 13 bases between. The CDR3: CSAADSINQPQHF. The CDR3 nucleotides read TGCAGCGCCGCGGACAGTATCAATCAGCCCCAGCATTTT.

The chain couples TRBV9 to TRBJ1-1; the match to TRBD1 covers 11 bases. CDR3 length: 15 amino acids. Losses at the gene ends were 0 bases for V and 7 bases for J; bases not matched to a gene: 5. Germline-derived CDR1 and CDR2 are SGDLS and YYNGEE. CDR3 nucleotides: TGTGCCAGCAGCGTAGGAGGACAGGGGGCGGGTGAAGCTTTCTTT. Its protein product is CASSVGGQGAGEAFF.

The chain carries TRBV6-4 and TRBJ1-6; D gene ambiguous. The CDR3 is made up of 15 amino acids. CDR1 and CDR2 (germline): MRHNA, SNTAGT. The V and J ends lost 3 bases and 3 bases respectively, with 9 bases between them. The CDR3, as DNA: TGTGCCAGCAGTGAATGGGCCAACTATAATTCACCCCTCCACTTT. Translated: CASSEWANYNSPLHF.

Of note for this clone: Additional DNA sequences in this sample encode the identical CDR3. The rearrangement uses TRBV6-5 and TRBJ1-3; TRBD1 might be the D (6 bases). This CDR3 spans 15 amino acids. Germline V gene sequence: CDR1 MNHEY, CDR2 SVGAGI. V shed 2 bases and J shed 1 base, with 9 bases lying between them. In nucleotides, the CDR3 is TGTGCCAGCAGTTACACACAGGGATCTGGAAACACCATATATTTT. Translated, it gives CASSYTQGSGNTIYF.

The chain uses TRBV12-3 or TRBV12-4 and TRBJ1-1; D uncertain. V lost 7 bases to trimming and J lost 8 bases, with 14 bases between them. CDR3 length: 12 amino acids. CDR3 in DNA: TGTGCCAGCACCGACCCTTTGGCGGAAGCTTTCTTT. This sequence encodes CASTDPLAEAFF.

The chain combines TRBV19 with TRBJ2-3, with D hard to call. V dropped 1 base and J dropped 3 bases, with 11 bases sitting between them. The CDR3 is 15 residues long. Germline V CDR1 and CDR2: LNHDA, SQIVND (reference sequence). The CDR3 protein is CASSIGPGPTDTQYF. CDR3 DNA: TGTGCCAGTAGTATAGGTCCAGGACCAACAGATACGCAGTATTTT.

The rearrangement links TRBV5-1 to TRBJ1-1, with D perhaps matching TRBD1 (5 bases). The CDR3 length is 14 residues. Germline V gene sequence: CDR1 SGHRS, CDR2 YFSETQ. Trimming stripped 5 bases from V and 2 bases from J, with 13 bases between. This chain's CDR3 is CASSRWGSNTEAFF. The CDR3 nucleotides read TGCGCCAGCAGTCGTTGGGGGTCCAACACTGAAGCTTTCTTT.

The chain carries TRBV7-2 and TRBJ1-1; the match to TRBD1 covers 8 bases. In germline, CDR1 is SGHTA, CDR2 FQGNSA. The trim removed 5 bases at V and 3 bases at J, leaving 5 bases unmatched. The length of the CDR3 is 14 residues. In DNA, the CDR3 is TGTGCCAGCAGCGTTCAGACAGGGGACACTGAAGCTTTCTTT. This encodes CASSVQTGDTEAFF.

The CDR3: CASSGGSRDTEAFF. For the CDR3, the DNA is TGTGCCAGCAGTGGCGGGAGTCGCGACACTGAAGCTTTCTTT. This rearrangement joins TRBV2 to TRBJ1-1; no definite D call. This CDR3 spans 14 amino acids. Deletions cut 4 bases from V and 3 bases from J, with 12 bases between. Germline V gene data show CDR1 as SNHLY and CDR2 as FYNNEI.

Worth noting for this clone: It may be a read error: a sequence one base away is much more abundant. Other DNA sequences in the same sample also yield this CDR3. This chain connects TRBV6-5 to TRBJ1-1; D uncertain. The V and J ends lost 7 bases and 1 base respectively, with 4 bases between them. This CDR3 is built from 11 residues. Germline lookup yields CDR1 MNHEY and CDR2 SVGAGI. DNA for the CDR3: TGTGCCAGCAAGGAGAACACTGAAGCTTTCTTT. Amino acids: CASKENTEAFF.

This chain joins TRBV27 and TRBJ2-2; no clear D gene. Germline lookup yields CDR1 MNHEY and CDR2 SMNVEV (reference sequence). V lost 6 bases to trimming and J lost 3 bases, with 14 bases between them. The CDR3 consists of 15 residues. Here the CDR3 reads CASSFLGSDTGELFF. Here the CDR3 DNA reads TGTGCCAGCAGCTTCTTGGGATCGGACACCGGGGAGCTGTTTTTT.

The genes are TRBV10-2 and TRBJ1-5; TRBD1 matches at 7 bases. The CDR3 has 15 amino acids. Per the germline V gene, CDR1 is WSHSY and CDR2 is SAAADI. After removal of 2 bases from V and 1 base from J, the junction contained 2 bases not matched to a gene. CDR3 protein: CASSEQGGSNQPQHF. CDR3 in DNA: TGCGCCAGCAGTGAGCAGGGGGGCAGCAATCAGCCCCAGCATTTT.

The gene calls are TRBV11-2 and TRBJ2-7, with D unclear. CDR1 SGHAT and CDR2 FQNNGV come from the germline V gene. V lost 1 base to trimming and J lost 4 bases, with 5 bases between them. The CDR3 extends over 12 amino acids. CDR3 protein: CASSLVQYEQYF. The CDR3 coding sequence is TGTGCCAGCAGCTTAGTACAGTACGAGCAGTACTTC.

V gene TRBV6-5 combines with J gene TRBJ2-5; the match to TRBD2 covers 10 bases. V was clipped by 8 bases and J by 2 bases; unmatched bases: 8. The CDR3 spans 15 residues. The germline V gene has CDR1 MNHEY and CDR2 SVGAGI. The CDR3 sequence: CASRLAGASQETQYF. The CDR3 DNA reads as TGTGCCAGCCGGCTAGCGGGGGCCTCACAAGAGACCCAGTACTTC.